This T cell receptor beta chain was retrieved from a study of T cells in Graves' hyperthyroidism and ophthalmopathy. TCR beta CDR3 sequences were amplified from RNA transcripts. When the TCR CDR3 underwent first-round RT-PCR, the HTBI primer set was used. MiXCR, run by TCRdb on the multiplex PCR reads, gives a single entry per CDR3 protein. The sample includes fewer than 250,000 distinct CDR3 sequences, around 17% of them seen just once. Active moderate-to-severe ophthalmopathy, Clinical Activity Score at least 3, NOSPECS at least 4, under 3 months' duration. Uncontrolled infection, other autoimmune disease, pregnancy or lactation barred patients from enrollment. Study-wide results and limits: Ophthalmopathy was model-predicted a median roughly 6.3 months pre-onset. Also found in blood were most expanded thyroid clonotypes above 0.001.

Of note for this clonotype: Its target is unknown.

Per germline, CDR1 DFQATT and CDR2 SNEGSKA (reference sequence). This CDR3 is built from 13 residues. The V end was cut by 3 bases, the J end by 7 bases, with 14 bases between. J is TRBJ2-3 and V is TRBV20-1; perhaps TRBD2 as D (5 bases). The sequence derives from a woman aged 18-29 years with Graves' ophthalmopathy. Specimen: blood. The CDR3 DNA follows: TGCAGTGCTAGTTCGGGAACGGAGAATACGCAGTATTTT. The encoded protein is CSASSGTENTQYF.